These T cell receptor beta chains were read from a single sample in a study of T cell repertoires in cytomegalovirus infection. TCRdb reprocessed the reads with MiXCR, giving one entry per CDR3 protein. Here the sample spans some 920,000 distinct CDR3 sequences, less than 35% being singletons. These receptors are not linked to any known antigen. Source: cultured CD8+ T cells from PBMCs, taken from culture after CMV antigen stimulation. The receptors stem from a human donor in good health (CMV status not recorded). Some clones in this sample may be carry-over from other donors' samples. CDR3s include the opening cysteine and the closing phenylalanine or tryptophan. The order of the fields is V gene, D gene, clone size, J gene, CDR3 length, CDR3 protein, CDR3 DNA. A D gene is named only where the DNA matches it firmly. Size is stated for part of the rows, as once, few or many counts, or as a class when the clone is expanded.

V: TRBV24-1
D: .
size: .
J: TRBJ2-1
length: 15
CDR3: CATQAGAFSYNEQFF
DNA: TGTGCCACCCAGGCAGGGGCATTCTCCTACAATGAGCAGTTCTTC

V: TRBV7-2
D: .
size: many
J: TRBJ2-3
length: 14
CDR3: CASSLGRVTDTQYF
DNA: TGTGCCAGCAGCTTAGGCAGGGTAACAGATACGCAGTATTTT

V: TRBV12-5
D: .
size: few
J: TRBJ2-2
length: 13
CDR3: CASGLGSTGELFF
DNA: TGTGCTAGTGGTTTGGGAAGCACCGGGGAGCTGTTTTTT

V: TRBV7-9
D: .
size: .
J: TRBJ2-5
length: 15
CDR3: CASSWVQDPAGTQYF
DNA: TGTGCCAGCAGCTGGGTTCAGGACCCGGCAGGGACCCAGTACTTC

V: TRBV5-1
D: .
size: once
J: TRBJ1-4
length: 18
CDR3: CASSYHRGRGATNEKLFF
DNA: TGCGCCAGCAGCTATCATCGGGGCAGGGGTGCAACTAATGAAAAACTGTTTTTT

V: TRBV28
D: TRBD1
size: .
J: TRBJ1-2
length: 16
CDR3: CASRAGTGYANYGYTF
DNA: TGTGCCAGCAGAGCCGGGACAGGGTACGCGAACTATGGCTACACCTTC

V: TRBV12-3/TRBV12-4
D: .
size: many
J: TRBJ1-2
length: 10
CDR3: CASSSGGYTF
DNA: TGTGCCAGCAGTTCTGGTGGCTACACCTTC

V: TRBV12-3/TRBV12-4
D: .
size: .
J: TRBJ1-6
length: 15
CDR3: CASSPVTAYDSPLHF
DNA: TGTGCCAGCAGTCCGGTGACAGCCTATGACTCACCCCTCCACTTT

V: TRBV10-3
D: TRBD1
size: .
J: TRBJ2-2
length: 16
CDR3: CAISEDRGLGTGELFF
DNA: TGTGCCATCAGTGAAGACAGGGGGTTAGGCACCGGGGAGCTGTTTTTT

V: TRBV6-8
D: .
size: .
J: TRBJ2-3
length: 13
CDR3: CASSYSGPDTQYF
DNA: TGTGCCAGCAGTTACTCGGGTCCAGATACGCAGTATTTT

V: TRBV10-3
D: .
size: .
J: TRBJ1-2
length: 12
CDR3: CAIPNIYGGYTF
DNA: TGTGCCATCCCGAACATCTACGGGGGCTACACCTTC

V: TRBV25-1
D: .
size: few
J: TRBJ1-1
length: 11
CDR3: CASAAGVEAFF
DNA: TGTGCCAGCGCCGCGGGGGTTGAAGCTTTCTTT

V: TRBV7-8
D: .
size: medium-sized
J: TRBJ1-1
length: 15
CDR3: CASSPLWEGDTEAFF
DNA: TGTGCCAGCAGCCCCTTGTGGGAAGGAGACACTGAAGCTTTCTTT

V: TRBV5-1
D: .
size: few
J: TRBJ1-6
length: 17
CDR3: CASSLEGPSSYNSPLHF
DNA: TGCGCCAGCAGCTTGGAAGGTCCCAGCTCCTATAATTCACCCCTCCACTTT

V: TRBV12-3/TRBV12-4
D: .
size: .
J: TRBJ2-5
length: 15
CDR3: CASSSGTAPGETQYF
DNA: TGTGCCAGCAGTTCTGGGACCGCACCAGGAGAGACCCAGTACTTC

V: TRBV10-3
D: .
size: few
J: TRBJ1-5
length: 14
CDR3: CAISEPDEDQPQHF
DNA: TGTGCCATCAGTGAGCCGGACGAAGATCAGCCCCAGCATTTT

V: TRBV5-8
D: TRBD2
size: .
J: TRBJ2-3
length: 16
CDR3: CASSLDGGASTDTQYF
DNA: TGTGCCAGCAGCTTGGACGGGGGGGCCAGCACAGATACGCAGTATTTT

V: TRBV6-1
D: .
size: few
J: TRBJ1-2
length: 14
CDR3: CASSDGVRNYGYTF
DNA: TGTGCCAGCAGTGATGGGGTGCGCAACTATGGCTACACCTTC

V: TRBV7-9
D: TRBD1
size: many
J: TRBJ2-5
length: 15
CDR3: CASSLGQGPSQTQYF
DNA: TGTGCCAGCAGCTTAGGACAGGGCCCCTCCCAGACCCAGTACTTC

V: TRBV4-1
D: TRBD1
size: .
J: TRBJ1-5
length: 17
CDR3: CASSQDDRAYSNQPQHF
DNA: TGCGCCAGCAGCCAAGATGACAGGGCTTATAGCAATCAGCCCCAGCATTTT

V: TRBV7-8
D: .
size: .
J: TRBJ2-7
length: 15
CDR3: CASSLVTDPYYEQYF
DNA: TGTGCCAGCAGCTTAGTGACCGATCCATACTACGAGCAGTACTTC

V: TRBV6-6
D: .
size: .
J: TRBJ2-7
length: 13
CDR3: CASTLGVSYEQYF
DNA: TGTGCCAGCACCCTGGGTGTCTCCTACGAGCAGTACTTC

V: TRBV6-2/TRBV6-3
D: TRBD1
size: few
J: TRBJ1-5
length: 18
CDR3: CASSYPPRDRGRDQPQHF
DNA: TGTGCCAGCAGTTACCCTCCCCGGGACAGGGGGCGGGATCAGCCCCAGCATTTT

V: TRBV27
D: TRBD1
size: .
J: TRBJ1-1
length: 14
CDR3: CATFAGTGYTEAFF
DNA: TGTGCCACCTTCGCCGGGACAGGGTACACTGAAGCTTTCTTT

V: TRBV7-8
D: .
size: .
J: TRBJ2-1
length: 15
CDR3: CASSASAYSGGEQFF
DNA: TGTGCCAGCAGCGCTTCTGCCTACTCTGGCGGTGAGCAGTTCTTC